This T cell receptor (beta chain) stems from a study of sequential checkpoint blockade in melanoma. The wider study: Arm A got nivolumab then ipilimumab; arm B the reverse, 1:1.

Repertoires were generated with immunoSEQ multiplex PCR, while TCRdb's copy carries only in-frame clones and drops some. The table includes roughly 12,000 clones, roughly 81% detected once. Treatment described: randomized to nivolumab then ipilimumab (arm A) or the reverse (arm B). Patients had received no earlier DNA-damaging chemotherapy. From thawed PBMCs, live CD3+CD8+ cells negative for CD19 and CD56 were sorted. V was cut by 6 bases and J by 5 bases, with 11 bases left in between. The CDR3 extends over 13 amino acids. The TCR originated in a human donor with melanoma. The chain has TRBV23-1 and TRBJ1-5; no reliable D call. TRBV23-1 is noted as an ORF with a role that remains uncertain. The sample consisted of CD8+ T cells sorted from blood (inferred from file names), taken from a patient given nivolumab and ipilimumab in sequence. CDR3 nucleotide sequence: TGCGCCAGCAGGCCCCACATGGATCAGCCCCAGCATTTT. Protein product: CASRPHMDQPQHF.